These 6 T cell receptor beta chains were sequenced from one sample in a study of T-cell memory formation after mild COVID-19. TCRdb reprocessed the 5' RACE reads with MiXCR, giving one entry per CDR3 protein. In the table there are around 190,000 distinct CDR3 sequences, around 18% of which are singletons. The sequencing input was PBMCs or a T cell subset sorted from them (not recorded which). The receptors here all came from a man between 18 and 35 years old who had mild COVID-19 (a few samples of this study predate the infection). Cell type and time point are not known.

The chain recombines TRBV5-1 with TRBJ2-3; D is perhaps TRBD1 (5 bases). The CDR3 covers 15 residues. V gave up 2 bases and J gave up 0 bases, with 10 bases separating them. CDR1 is SGHRS, CDR2 YFSETQ, per germline. CDR3 nucleotides: TGCGCCAGCAGCTTACAGGATCCTAGCACAGATACGCAGTATTTT. Amino acids: CASSLQDPSTDTQYF.

The chain combines TRBV28 with TRBJ1-5, with 9 nucleotides matching TRBD1. J lost 6 bases, V lost 11 bases, and 14 bases had no gene match. Germline V lookup: CDR1 MDHEN, CDR2 SYDVKM. CDR3 length: 15 residues. CDR3 sequence (DNA): TGTGCCGGTGGACAGGGGCCTAATCCGGGTCAGCCCCAGCATTTT. Translating gives CAGGQGPNPGQPQHF.

This clonotype has just a few counts. The chain recombines TRBV5-1 with TRBJ2-5; D perhaps matches TRBD1 (5 bases). Trimming removed 0 bases at V and 7 bases at J, with 16 bases between. The CDR3 totals 15 residues. Germline V gene sequence: CDR1 SGHRS, CDR2 YFSETQ. CDR3 coding DNA: TGCGCCAGCAGCTTGGGTGACAGTCTGGTAGTGACCCAGTACTTC. Amino acid sequence: CASSLGDSLVVTQYF.

This clonotype was counted once. The chain uses TRBV7-8 and TRBJ1-5; D is unclear. The CDR3 contains 13 residues. CDR1 and CDR2 (germline): SGHVS, FQNEAQ. V shed 3 bases and J shed 13 bases, with 16 bases lying between them. The CDR3 region is CASSFAGEWSQHF. DNA for the CDR3: TGTGCCAGCAGCTTCGCCGGTGAATGGAGTCAGCATTTT.

The gene calls are TRBV10-3 and TRBJ1-5; D perhaps matches TRBD1 (6 bases). V was trimmed by 6 bases and J by 4 bases, leaving 13 bases between them. The CDR3 runs to 14 residues. Germline V lookup: CDR1 ENHRY, CDR2 SYGVKD. The CDR3 region has the DNA TGTGCCATCAGACAGGGTTCAGGAAATCAGCCCCAGCATTTT. Protein product: CAIRQGSGNQPQHF.

The genes are TRBV4-3 and TRBJ1-6; 7 nucleotides match TRBD1. CDR1 is LGHNA, CDR2 YSLEER, per germline. This CDR3 spans 16 amino acids. V was pared by 1 base and J by 8 bases, with 8 bases of the junction left unmatched. The CDR3 bases are TGCGCCAGCAGCCAAGTTTTTGGGACAGAGGATTCACCCCTCCACTTT. This encodes CASSQVFGTEDSPLHF.